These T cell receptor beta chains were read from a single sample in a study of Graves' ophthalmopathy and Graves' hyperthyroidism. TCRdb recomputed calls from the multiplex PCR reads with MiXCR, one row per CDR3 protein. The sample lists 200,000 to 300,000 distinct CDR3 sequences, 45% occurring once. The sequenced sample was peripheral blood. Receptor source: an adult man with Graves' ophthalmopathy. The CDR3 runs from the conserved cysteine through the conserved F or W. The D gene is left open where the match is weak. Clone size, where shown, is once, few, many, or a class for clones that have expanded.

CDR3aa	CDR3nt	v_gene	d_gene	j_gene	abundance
CASSANEGNYEQYF	TGTGCCAGCAGCGCCAATGAGGGCAACTACGAGCAGTACTTC	TRBV7-8	NA	TRBJ2-7	few
CASSQEDETQYF	TGTGCCAGCAGCCAAGAGGACGAGACCCAGTACTTC	TRBV6-1	NA	TRBJ2-5	once
CASSHTGAGNTIYF	TGTGCCAGCAGCCATACAGGGGCGGGAAACACCATATATTTT	TRBV7-2	TRBD1	TRBJ1-3	few
CASSALAGGRETQYF	TGTGCCAGCAGCGCACTAGCGGGAGGGCGAGAGACCCAGTACTTC	TRBV12-3/TRBV12-4	TRBD2	TRBJ2-5	NA
CASSFVGSRRPFF	TGTGCCAGCAGTTTTGTGGGCAGTAGGAGGCCTTTCTTT	TRBV28	NA	TRBJ1-1	NA
CASSSTGPNTGELFF	TGCGCCAGCAGCTCGACAGGGCCGAACACCGGGGAGCTGTTTTTT	TRBV5-1	TRBD1	TRBJ2-2	once
CSPAILSPYEQYF	TGCAGTCCGGCCATCCTCTCTCCCTACGAGCAGTACTTC	TRBV20-1	NA	TRBJ2-7	NA
CSVDPGQGGEQYF	TGCAGCGTCGACCCGGGACAGGGTGGTGAGCAGTACTTC	TRBV29-1	TRBD1	TRBJ2-7	NA
CASSVATGGQETQYF	TGTGCCAGCAGCGTAGCGACAGGGGGCCAAGAGACCCAGTACTTC	TRBV9	TRBD1	TRBJ2-5	NA
CASSEWEGTGNTIYF	TGTGCCAGCAGTGAATGGGAGGGGACAGGAAACACCATATATTTT	TRBV2	NA	TRBJ1-3	NA
CASTAGQGNQETQYF	TGTGCCAGCACCGCAGGGCAGGGGAACCAAGAGACCCAGTACTTC	TRBV12-3/TRBV12-4	NA	TRBJ2-5	NA
CSVDTGQGLNTGELFF	TGCAGCGTTGATACGGGACAGGGACTTAACACCGGGGAGCTGTTTTTT	TRBV29-1	TRBD1	TRBJ2-2	NA
CSARPDGIIGYTF	TGCAGTGCTAGACCCGACGGGATTATTGGCTACACCTTC	TRBV20-1	NA	TRBJ1-2	NA
CSARGLAGVTGELFF	TGCAGTGCCAGGGGACTAGCGGGAGTCACCGGGGAGCTGTTTTTT	TRBV20-1	TRBD2	TRBJ2-2	NA
CASSGGTGANSPLHF	TGTGCCAGCAGCGGGGGGACAGGGGCTAATTCACCCCTCCACTTT	TRBV9	TRBD1	TRBJ1-6	NA
CASTGAGGYQPQHF	TGTGCCAGCACCGGAGCAGGGGGTTATCAGCCCCAGCATTTT	TRBV2	TRBD1	TRBJ1-5	once
CATSDGDKGAYQPQHF	TGTGCCACCAGTGATGGGGACAAGGGAGCCTATCAGCCCCAGCATTTT	TRBV24-1	NA	TRBJ1-5	NA
CSVEGPSGAAETQYF	TGCAGCGTTGAAGGCCCTAGCGGGGCCGCGGAGACCCAGTACTTC	TRBV29-1	TRBD2	TRBJ2-5	NA
CASSPGQLNYGYTF	TGCGCCAGCAGCCCGGGACAGCTTAACTATGGCTACACCTTC	TRBV5-1	TRBD1	TRBJ1-2	NA
CSVERRDSEAFF	TGCAGCGTCGAGAGAAGGGACTCTGAAGCTTTCTTT	TRBV29-1	NA	TRBJ1-1	NA
CAISESLNGYEQYF	TGTGCCATCAGTGAGTCCCTTAACGGCTACGAGCAGTACTTC	TRBV10-3	NA	TRBJ2-7	many
CSAGRGNQPQHF	TGCAGTGCTGGGAGGGGGAATCAGCCCCAGCATTTT	TRBV20-1	NA	TRBJ1-5	NA
CASSSEGGDYEQYF	TGCGCCAGCAGCTCCGAGGGAGGGGACTACGAGCAGTACTTC	TRBV5-1	TRBD2	TRBJ2-7	NA
CAISETGLNTYEQYF	TGTGCCATCAGTGAGACAGGGCTCAATACCTACGAGCAGTACTTC	TRBV10-3	NA	TRBJ2-7	NA
CASSQDSGGSYGYTF	TGTGCCAGCAGCCAAGATTCAGGGGGGAGCTATGGCTACACCTTC	TRBV4-2	TRBD1	TRBJ1-2	NA
CASSQDLQFNTEAFF	TGCGCCAGCAGCCAAGATCTACAGTTCAACACTGAAGCTTTCTTT	TRBV4-1	NA	TRBJ1-1	once
CASSSDKWDRGQETQYF	TGTGCCAGCAGTTCAGACAAGTGGGACAGGGGCCAAGAGACCCAGTACTTC	TRBV10-3	TRBD1	TRBJ2-5	NA
CSARDRPWPRSSYEQYF	TGCAGTGCTAGAGATCGCCCGTGGCCCAGGAGCTCCTACGAGCAGTACTTC	TRBV20-1	NA	TRBJ2-7	NA
CSMEGQGPRETQYF	TGCAGCATGGAGGGGCAGGGGCCGCGAGAGACCCAGTACTTC	TRBV29-1	NA	TRBJ2-5	NA